This T cell receptor beta chain was documented in a study of long-term antiretroviral therapy in people with HIV. V dropped 5 bases and J dropped 5 bases, with 9 bases sitting between them. Germline values: CDR1 SNHLY, CDR2 FYNNEI. This CDR3 contains 12 residues. The immunoSEQ assay was v3.0, run at survey level. Produced via immunoSEQ multiplex PCR; TCRdb's table is partial and in-frame only. This table has around 40,000 clones, around 88% appearing once. This sequence was found in a woman aged 18-29 years with HIV. Sequenced material: unsorted PBMCs, taken just before starting antiretroviral therapy. This sequence joins TRBV2 and TRBJ1-1; a weak D match, TRBD1 (5 bases). The CDR3 region is CASSTGRTEAFF. The CDR3 bases are TGTGCCAGCAGTACAGGACGGACTGAAGCTTTCTTT.